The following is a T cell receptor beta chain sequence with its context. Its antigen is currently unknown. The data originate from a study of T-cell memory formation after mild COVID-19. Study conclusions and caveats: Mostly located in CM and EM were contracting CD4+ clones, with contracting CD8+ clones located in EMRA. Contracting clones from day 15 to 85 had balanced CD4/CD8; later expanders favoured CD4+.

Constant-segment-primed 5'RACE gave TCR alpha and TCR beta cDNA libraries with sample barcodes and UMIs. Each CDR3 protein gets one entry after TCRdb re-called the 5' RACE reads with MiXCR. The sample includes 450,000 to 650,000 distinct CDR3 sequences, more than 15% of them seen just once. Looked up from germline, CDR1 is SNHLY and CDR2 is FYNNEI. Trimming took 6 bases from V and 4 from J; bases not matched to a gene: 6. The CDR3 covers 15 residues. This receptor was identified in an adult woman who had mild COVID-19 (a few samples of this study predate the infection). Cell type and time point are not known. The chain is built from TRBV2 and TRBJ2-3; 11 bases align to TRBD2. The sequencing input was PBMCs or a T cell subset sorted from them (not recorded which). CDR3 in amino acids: CASRGTSGGSDTQYF. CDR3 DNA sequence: TGTGCCAGCAGGGGGACTAGCGGAGGTTCAGATACGCAGTATTTT.